What follows are 30 T cell receptor beta chains derived from one specimen sequenced in a study of cytomegalovirus exposure and HLA in healthy donors. Sequencing was performed with immunoSEQ multiplex PCR; in TCRdb, only in-frame clones are kept and a portion is missing. The sample includes over 200,000 clones, almost 90% seen only once; the top ten take 2.5% to 3.5%. Source material: PBMCs. These receptors all come from a woman in her late teens or twenties in good health and CMV-seronegative.

This clone appeared a few times. This chain connects TRBV19 to TRBJ1-5; TRBD1 might be the D (5 bases). The ends were cut back, 8 bases at V and 0 bases at J, with 11 bases in the middle. CDR3 length equals 14 residues. From germline, CDR1 is LNHDA and CDR2 SQIVND (reference sequence). CDR3: CASRTLDSNQPQHF. DNA of the CDR3: TGTGCCAGTCGGACACTCGATAGCAATCAGCCCCAGCATTTT.

V and J are TRBV27 and TRBJ2-5, with TRBD2 matching 7 bases. The germline gives CDR1 MNHEY, CDR2 SMNVEV (reference sequence). CDR3 length: 13 amino acids. V lost 4 bases, J lost 5 bases, and 4 bases stayed unmatched. This chain's CDR3 is CASSSLSGETQYF. As DNA, the CDR3 is TGTGCCAGCAGTTCCCTTAGCGGGGAGACCCAGTACTTC.

This clone appeared once. The gene calls are TRBV11-2 and TRBJ2-7; 8 nucleotides align to TRBD2. The V gene's germline CDR1 is SGHAT and CDR2 FQNNGV. The length of the CDR3 is 15 residues. V trimming: 1 base; J trimming: 5 bases; junction bases outside the gene matches: 7. This CDR3 reads CASSLVGTSFHEQYF. The CDR3 coding sequence is TGTGCCAGCAGCTTAGTCGGGACTAGTTTCCACGAGCAGTACTTC.

The genes are TRBV29-1 and TRBJ1-3, with D possibly TRBD1 on 5 matching bases. The CDR3 runs 15 residues. Germline V lookup: CDR1 SQVTM, CDR2 ANQGSEA. Trimming pared 2 bases from V and 0 bases from J, leaving 11 bases between. The CDR3 coding sequence is TGCAGCGTTGAAAATACGGGGGTCTCTGGAAACACCATATATTTT. Its translation: CSVENTGVSGNTIYF. Using reference TRBV29-1 and TRBJ1-3 for the parts outside the CDR3, the full variable domain is SAVISQKPSRDICQRGTSLTIQCQVDSQVTMMFWYRQQPGQSLTLIATANQGSEATYESGFVIDKFPISRPNLTFSTLTVSNMSPEDSSIYLCSVENTGVSGNTIYFGEGSWLTVV.

About this clone: One junction end disagrees with the germline gene, perhaps due to a read error. The chain joins TRBV13 to TRBJ2-3; 13 bases agree with TRBD2. CDR1 is PRHDT and CDR2 is FYEKMQ in the germline V gene (reference sequence). The CDR3 contains 16 residues. The CDR3 protein is CASSLGTSGILDTQYF. Here the CDR3 DNA reads TGTGCCAGCAGCCTAGGGACTAGCGGGATTCTAGATACGCAGTATTTT.

The chain has TRBV27 and TRBJ1-4, with 7 nucleotides matching TRBD1. Germline V gives CDR1 MNHEY, CDR2 SMNVEV (reference sequence). The CDR3 loop spans 16 amino acids. The J segment lost 4 bases and the V segment lost 1 base, leaving 6 bases of the junction unmatched. As DNA, the CDR3 is TGTGCCAGCAGTTTATTCAAGGGGGCCTTTAATGAAAAACTGTTTTTT. Its protein is CASSLFKGAFNEKLFF.

The chain is built from TRBV30 and TRBJ2-5; tentative D call: TRBD2 (6 bases). Trimming pared 3 bases from V and 5 bases from J, leaving 16 bases between. CDR3 length: 14 residues. The V gene's germline CDR1 is GTSNPN and CDR2 SVGIG (reference sequence). CDR3 region: CAWSGGFGRETQYF. CDR3 DNA: TGTGCCTGGAGCGGGGGATTCGGTAGGGAGACCCAGTACTTC.

The genes are TRBV7-6 and TRBJ2-1; no reliable D call. V was clipped by 1 base and J by 6 bases, with 7 bases between them. The CDR3 is 13 amino acids. Looked up from germline, CDR1 is SGHVS and CDR2 is FNYEAQ. The CDR3 nucleotides read TGTGCCAGCAGCTTAGGTAAATCCAATGAGCAGTTCTTC. Translation gives CASSLGKSNEQFF. Variable domain in full (rest from reference TRBV7-6 and TRBJ2-1): GAGVSQSPRYKVTKRGQDVALRCDPISGHVSLYWYRQALGQGPEFLTYFNYEAQQDKSGLPNDRFSAERPEGSISTLTIQRTEQRDSAMYRCASSLGKSNEQFFGPGTRLTVL.

The chain is built from TRBV29-1 and TRBJ2-4; the D gene is possibly TRBD1 (5 bases). CDR1 SQVTM and CDR2 ANQGSEA come from the germline V gene. The CDR3 loop spans 14 amino acids. Deletions cut 0 bases from V and 3 bases from J, with 9 bases between. CDR3 loop: CSVEERRGKNIQYF. The CDR3 region has the DNA TGCAGCGTTGAAGAGAGAAGGGGCAAAAACATTCAGTACTTC.

The chain has TRBV28 and TRBJ2-3, with TRBD2 identical over 7 bases. Trimming took 6 bases from V and 4 from J; bases not matched to a gene: 10. Germline V gene sequence: CDR1 MDHEN, CDR2 SYDVKM. The CDR3 totals 15 residues. In DNA, the CDR3 is TGTGCCAGCAGCGCGCTTGGGGGGGTCCCAGATACGCAGTATTTT. Its translation: CASSALGGVPDTQYF. The full variable domain, in which reference TRBV28 and TRBJ2-3 provide the parts outside the CDR3, is DVKVTQSSRYLVKRTGEKVFLECVQDMDHENMFWYRQDPGLGLRLIYFSYDVKMKEKGDIPEGYSVSREKKERFSLILESASTNQTSMYLCASSALGGVPDTQYFGPGTRLTVL.

A note on this clone: The sample holds other DNA sequences that translate to the same CDR3. The chain is built from TRBV27 and TRBJ2-7; 14 bases align to TRBD2. This CDR3 spans 15 amino acids. V lost 5 bases and J lost 4; bases outside the gene matches: 4. Looked up from germline, CDR1 is MNHEY and CDR2 is SMNVEV (reference sequence). CDR3 loop: CASSQGLAGVYEQYF. CDR3 DNA sequence: TGTGCCAGCAGTCAGGGACTAGCGGGAGTTTACGAGCAGTACTTC.

V usage is TRBV9 and J usage is TRBJ1-2; D is unclear. Trimming stripped 3 bases from V and 6 bases from J, with 18 bases between. Germline CDR1 reads SGDLS; CDR2 reads YYNGEE. This CDR3 is built from 15 residues. This CDR3 is CASSEGGSVYNGYTF. The CDR3 DNA reads TGTGCCAGCAGCGAGGGAGGCAGTGTATATAATGGCTACACCTTC. The whole variable domain, filled in from reference TRBV9 and TRBJ1-2, reads DSGVTQTPKHLITATGQRVTLRCSPRSGDLSVYWYQQSLDQGLQFLIQYYNGEERAKGNILERFSAQQFPDLHSELNLSSLELGDSALYFCASSEGGSVYNGYTFGSGTRLTVV.

This clone was recorded once. V and J are TRBV9 and TRBJ2-2; 7 bases are shared with TRBD2. Trimming cost V 0 bases and J 4 bases; bases outside gene matches: 15. The CDR3 has 19 residues. Germline V gene sequence: CDR1 SGDLS, CDR2 YYNGEE. The CDR3 loop reads CASSVGPLPGRESTGELFF. The CDR3 DNA reads as TGTGCCAGCAGCGTAGGACCCCTTCCTGGGCGGGAGAGCACCGGGGAGCTGTTTTTT.

CDR3 coding DNA: TGTGCCAGCAGCGTTGACAGGGGGACTGAAAAACTGTTTTTT. Translated, it gives CASSVDRGTEKLFF. This chain joins TRBV9 and TRBJ1-4; TRBD1 agrees at 9 bases. The CDR3 consists of 14 residues. The V gene's germline CDR1 is SGDLS and CDR2 YYNGEE. Trimming cost V 2 bases and J 7 bases; bases outside gene matches: 3. Looking up the rest from reference TRBV9 and TRBJ1-4 gives the full variable domain: DSGVTQTPKHLITATGQRVTLRCSPRSGDLSVYWYQQSLDQGLQFLIQYYNGEERAKGNILERFSAQQFPDLHSELNLSSLELGDSALYFCASSVDRGTEKLFFGSGTQLSVL.

This chain uses TRBV15 with TRBJ2-5; 9 bases align to TRBD2. Germline lookup yields CDR1 LNHNV and CDR2 YYDKDF (reference sequence). The trim removed 1 base at V and 4 bases at J, leaving 7 bases unmatched. The CDR3 loop spans 16 amino acids. The CDR3 DNA reads TGTGCCACCAGCAGAGGTGTAGCGGGAGTGAGAGAGACCCAGTACTTC. As protein: CATSRGVAGVRETQYF. The full variable domain, completed using reference TRBV15 and TRBJ2-5, is DAMVIQNPRYQVTQFGKPVTLSCSQTLNHNVMYWYQQKSSQAPKLLFHYYDKDFNNEADTPDNFQSRRPNTSFCFLDIRSPGLGDTAMYLCATSRGVAGVRETQYFGPGTRLLVL.

The V call is TRBV6-5, the J call TRBJ1-1; D is possibly TRBD1 (5 bases). The CDR3 has 13 amino acids. Germline values: CDR1 MNHEY, CDR2 SVGAGI. Trimming removed 6 bases at V and 6 bases at J, with 14 bases between. In nucleotides, the CDR3 is TGTGCCAGCAGCCCACCAGGGCACCCTGAAGCTTTCTTT. Its protein is CASSPPGHPEAFF.

The sample holds a few counts of this clone. The CDR3 nucleotides read TGTGCCAGTAGTTTGGACAGTAACTATGGCTACACCTTC. Translating it yields CASSLDSNYGYTF. The V and J genes are TRBV19 and TRBJ1-2; perhaps TRBD1 as D (6 bases). CDR1 is LNHDA, CDR2 SQIVND, per germline (reference sequence). The CDR3 sequence is 13 residues long. With 5 bases removed from V and 1 base from J, the gap between germline ends came to 8 bases.

The V gene is TRBV6-5, the J gene TRBJ2-3, with TRBD2 matching over 12 bases. The germline V gene has CDR1 MNHEY and CDR2 SVGAGI. The CDR3 has 16 amino acids. V lost 4 bases, J lost 3 bases, and 5 bases stayed unmatched. The CDR3 spells CASSSRLAGVTDTQYF. The CDR3 DNA sequence: TGTGCCAGCAGTTCGAGACTAGCGGGAGTTACAGATACGCAGTATTTT.

The chain employs TRBV2 and TRBJ2-7; a possible D gene is TRBD1 (5 bases). The CDR3 sequence is 15 residues long. Germline values: CDR1 SNHLY, CDR2 FYNNEI. Between the trimmed V and J ends, which lost 3 bases and 3 bases, there was a span of 15 bases. CDR3 protein: CASSDSRTFYYEQYF. CDR3 coding DNA: TGTGCCAGCAGTGATAGTAGGACATTTTACTACGAGCAGTACTTC.

This clone was counted only a few times. The chain links TRBV7-3 to TRBJ1-2; unclear D gene. This CDR3 has 13 amino acids. Deletions cut 3 bases from V and 8 bases from J, with 13 bases between. The V gene's germline CDR1 is SGHTA and CDR2 FQGTGA. This CDR3 reads CASSFAGKVGYTF. CDR3 in DNA: TGTGCCAGCAGCTTCGCCGGGAAGGTCGGCTACACCTTC.

The chain has TRBV28 and TRBJ2-1; the match to TRBD2 covers 8 bases. Unmatched junction bases numbered 16, after V lost 5 bases and J lost 7 bases. The CDR3 has 17 amino acids. Germline V gene data show CDR1 as MDHEN and CDR2 as SYDVKM. Here the CDR3 DNA reads TGTGCCAGCAGTCAACACTATAGCGGGAAAGGATTGAATGAGCAGTTCTTC. It is translated as CASSQHYSGKGLNEQFF.

This clone was seen only once. CDR3 sequence (DNA): TGTGCCAGCAGTCCCAGCGGGCCCGCCTACGAGCAGTACTTC. Its protein product is CASSPSGPAYEQYF. This chain links TRBV28 with TRBJ2-7; TRBD2 might be the D (6 bases). Germline loops: CDR1 MDHEN, CDR2 SYDVKM. Trimming stripped 5 bases from V and 2 bases from J, with 13 bases between. CDR3 length: 14 amino acids.

This clone was recorded once. V gene TRBV5-1 combines with J gene TRBJ1-1; D unresolved. V dropped 3 bases and J dropped 0 bases, with 6 bases sitting between them. Germline V CDR1 and CDR2: SGHRS, YFSETQ. There are 13 residues in the CDR3. The CDR3 DNA reads TGCGCCAGCAGCTCGTCTGTGAACACTGAAGCTTTCTTT. This encodes CASSSSVNTEAFF.

The rearrangement joins TRBV7-9 to TRBJ2-1, with TRBD2 matching over 7 bases. Unmatched junction bases numbered 7, after V lost 1 base and J lost 4 bases. The CDR3 is 16 residues long. Germline CDR1 SEHNR, CDR2 FQNEAQ (reference sequence). The CDR3: CASSLEPGGGYNEQFF. CDR3 sequence (DNA): TGTGCCAGCAGCTTAGAACCGGGAGGAGGATACAATGAGCAGTTCTTC. Based on the CDR3 plus reference TRBV7-9 and TRBJ2-1, the full variable domain is DTGVSQNPRHKITKRGQNVTFRCDPISEHNRLYWYRQTLGQGPEFLTYFQNEAQLEKSRLLSDRFSAERPKGSFSTLEIQRTEQGDSAMYLCASSLEPGGGYNEQFFGPGTRLTVL.

The chain carries TRBV30 and TRBJ2-7, with TRBD2 identical over 7 bases. Unmatched junction bases numbered 8, after V lost 0 bases and J lost 3 bases. Germline-derived CDR1 and CDR2 are GTSNPN and SVGIG (reference sequence). This CDR3 has 15 residues. The CDR3 region has the DNA TGTGCCTGGAGTGTTGGCCTAGCGGAGATCTACGAGCAGTACTTC. It yields the protein CAWSVGLAEIYEQYF.

The chain employs TRBV7-4 and TRBJ2-7; a weak D match, TRBD1 (6 bases). From germline, CDR1 is SGHVT and CDR2 SQSDAQ. The CDR3 spans 16 residues. Trimming removed 1 base at V and 3 bases at J, with 16 bases between. DNA of the CDR3: TGTGCCAGCAGCTTAGTCCGCGACAGGACGCTCTACGAGCAGTACTTC. Protein sequence: CASSLVRDRTLYEQYF.

The CDR3 region has the DNA TGTGCCAGCAGTTTTCAGTCCTACGAGCAGTACTTC. Translating gives CASSFQSYEQYF. The J gene is TRBJ2-7, the V gene TRBV28; D unresolved. CDR1 MDHEN and CDR2 SYDVKM come from the germline V gene. The CDR3 is 12 amino acids. Trimming left V 3 bases short and J 1 base short, with 4 bases between.

The CDR3 sequence is CASSYHIRGNEQFF. CDR3 nucleotides: TGTGCCAGCAGCTACCACATCAGGGGGAATGAGCAGTTCTTC. This chain uses TRBV21-1 with TRBJ2-1; no check of the table's D call, TRBD1, against the DNA was made. TRBV21-1 is a pseudogene locus. This CDR3 spans 14 amino acids.

The chain combines TRBV11-2 with TRBJ2-2, with D possibly being TRBD2 (6 bases). V shed 5 bases and J shed 6 bases, with 13 bases lying between them. Germline assignment: CDR1 SGHAT and CDR2 FQNNGV. CDR3 length equals 14 residues. CDR3 DNA: TGTGCCAGCAGCCTGGGACTCAAACCCGGGGAGCTGTTTTTT. Translating it yields CASSLGLKPGELFF.

This chain connects TRBV6-6 to TRBJ1-2, with D possibly being TRBD1 (6 bases). Trimming took 3 bases from V and 2 from J, leaving 13 bases between them. The CDR3 length is 15 residues. Per germline, CDR1 MNHNY and CDR2 SVGAGI (reference sequence). The CDR3 loop reads CASSYPPGANYGYTF. The CDR3 DNA is TGTGCCAGCAGTTATCCGCCAGGGGCCAACTATGGCTACACCTTC.